This entry is about one T cell receptor (beta chain). The clone's antigen remains unknown. One base away there is no much larger clone; base qualities are not given. TCRbeta CDR3 regions were amplified from genomic DNA using the immunoSEQ Assay, a bias-controlled multiplex PCR. Per the source publication's procedure: The number of nucleated cells in each sample was estimated from the amplification of reference gene primers within the assay. To quantify the absolute abundance of each unique TCRbeta CDR3 rearrangement, sequence reads were collapsed and filtered. For each sample, productive Simpson clonality was calculated as the square root of Simpson's diversity index across productive rearrangements. As stored in TCRdb, this immuneACCESS dataset retains in-frame rearrangements with V and J assigned. A fraction of the clones does not appear; measured against another copy, unresolved V genes explain less than half of the discrepancy, and the remainder lacks a known reason. V and J calls and clone size are copied from that table; D and trimming were computed from the DNA. For this sample there are around 53,000 clones; 85% to 90% appear just once. The top ten clones comprise around 7.1% of the sample.

The sample comes from a study of blood T cell repertoires in COVID-19 (dated by TCRdb to 2019 to 2021). Notes on the research overall: Samples from collaborators originated in the United States, Italy and Spain and spanned both the acute and convalescent phases of COVID-19. Deeply sampled blood TCRbeta repertoires from subjects exposed to, actively infected with, or recovered from COVID-19 were included in the dataset. The repertoires were released in a freely available public database meant as a resource for research on the immune response to SARS-CoV-2. Samples came from the ongoing ImmuneRACE study (first 160 participants) plus 1,254 subjects from 6 global collaborators. The sample metadata nearly always contained a de-identified subject ID, COVID-19 status, age in years and sex. Where available, HLA class I and class II types were obtained from metadata supplied by the sample provider rather than from assay-based typing. The prospective study material was composed of cDNA or gDNA derived from T cells, B-cell-depleted T cells, or PBMCs. What the study reported, not specific to this receptor: The amount of clinical and demographic metadata varied by source and participant and was provided uncurated.

For CDR1 and CDR2, the germline V gene lists MNHEY and SVGAGI. Including cysteine and phenylalanine, the CDR3 has 14 amino acids. Only the CDR3 part of the read is kept: 42 bases, read in frame from the first base. Trimming removed 7 bases from V and 1 base from J, leaving 13 bases between the germline ends. At one collaborating source in Seattle, patients were enrolled during active infection and were followed longitudinally through the course of disease. The collaborating institutions used their own protocols to collect whole blood in K2EDTA tubes. For TCRbeta analysis, collaborators shipped samples in one of three forms: frozen whole blood, isolated PBMCs, or DNA extracted from either of those sample types.

This sequence was found in a woman in her sixties or seventies with COVID-19, enrolled during active disease. Sequencing was performed on peripheral blood. The chain is encoded by TRBV6-5 joined to TRBJ1-1, with TRBD1 tentatively as D gene (6 bases match). In nucleotide form, the sequence is TGTGCCAGCAAACCCAGAGGGGGGAACACTGAAGCTTTCTTT. It encodes CASKPRGGNTEAFF.